The clone carrying this T cell receptor beta chain has only a few counts. Its antigen is unknown. This record belongs to a study of post-analysis software for immune sequencing data. For the study at large: In terms of disease course, relapsing-remitting, secondary progressive and progressive-relapsing multiple sclerosis were included.

The authors incorporated unique molecular identifiers into the TCR beta cDNA libraries. One entry per CDR3 protein results from TCRdb running MiXCR on the PCR reads. The profile shows over 700,000 distinct CDR3 sequences, about 32% of them singletons. Study-wide results and caveats: For normalized Chao1 diversity, multiple sclerosis patients scored significantly lower than controls did. When patients were compared with controls, 4 or 5 TRBV segments were more frequent, TRBV5-6, TRBV5-1 and TRBV20-1 among them.

Looked up from germline, CDR1 is SGHRS and CDR2 is YFSETQ. This CDR3 has 14 amino acids. Trimming removed 2 bases at V and 2 bases at J, with 9 bases between. This receptor was taken from a girl aged 10 to 17 with multiple sclerosis. The sample was blood. This sequence joins TRBV5-1 and TRBJ2-3; D is uncertain. CDR3 residues: CASSFSRTTDTQYF. CDR3 nucleotides: TGCGCCAGCAGCTTTTCCAGGACCACAGATACGCAGTATTTT.